The present TCR beta chain was sequenced within a study of beta chain features in type 1 diabetes. General observations from the study: TCRB repertoires of naive, central memory and Treg cells appeared more similar among patients than among healthy donors. Diminished insertions and augmented deletions at VDJ junctions characterized type 1 diabetes patients. Shorter TCRB CDR3s, moderately but significantly so, were found in Type 1 diabetes patients in all four CD4+ subsets.

Of note for this clone: As yet, its antigen is unknown.

V lost 6 bases to trimming and J lost 8 bases; unmatched junction nucleotides: 12. Germline lookup yields CDR1 SNHLY and CDR2 FYNNEI. CDR3 length equals 15 residues. Expressed TCRB transcripts were sequenced because the entire RNA isolate underwent reverse transcription. Method: immunoSEQ multiplex PCR; TCRdb's copy keeps in-frame clones and lacks some. In the table there are 300,000 to 350,000 clones, around 15% of which are singletons. CD45RO/CCR7/CD25/CD127/CD95/CD27 staining was used to isolate CD4+ naive, central memory, regulatory and stem cell-like memory cells by sorting. Specimen: central memory CD4+ T cells from blood. This chain joins TRBV2 and TRBJ1-4; TRBD1 matches at 7 bases. This receptor was obtained from a young man in good health. DNA of the CDR3: TGTGCCAGCAGGCGACAGGGACCCGTCGGAGAAAAACTGTTTTTT. Amino acid sequence: CASRRQGPVGEKLFF.